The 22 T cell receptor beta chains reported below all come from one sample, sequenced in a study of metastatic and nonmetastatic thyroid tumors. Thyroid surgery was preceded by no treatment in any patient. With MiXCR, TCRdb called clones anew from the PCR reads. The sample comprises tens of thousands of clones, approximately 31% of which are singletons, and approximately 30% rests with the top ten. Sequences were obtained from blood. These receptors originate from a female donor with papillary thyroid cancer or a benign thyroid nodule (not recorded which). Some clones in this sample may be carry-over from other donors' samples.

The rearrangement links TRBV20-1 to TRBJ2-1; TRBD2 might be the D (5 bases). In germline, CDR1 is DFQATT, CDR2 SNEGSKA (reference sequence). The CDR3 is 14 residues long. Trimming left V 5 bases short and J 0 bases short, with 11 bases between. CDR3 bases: TGCAGTGCTTTTAGCGAGGTCTCCTACAATGAGCAGTTCTTC. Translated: CSAFSEVSYNEQFF.

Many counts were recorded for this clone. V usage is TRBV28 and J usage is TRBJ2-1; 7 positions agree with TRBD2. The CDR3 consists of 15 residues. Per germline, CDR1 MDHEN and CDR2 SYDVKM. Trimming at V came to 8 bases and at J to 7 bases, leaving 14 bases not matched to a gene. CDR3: CASCTGAGVGNEQFF. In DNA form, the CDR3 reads TGTGCCAGCTGTACGGGCGCGGGAGTTGGAAATGAGCAGTTCTTC.

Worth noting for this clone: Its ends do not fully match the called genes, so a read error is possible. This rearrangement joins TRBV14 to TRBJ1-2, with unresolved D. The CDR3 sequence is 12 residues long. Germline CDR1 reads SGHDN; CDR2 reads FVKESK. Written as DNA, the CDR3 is TGTGCCAGCAGCCAAGATAGGGTCCGCCAGTCCTTC. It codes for CASSQDRVRQSF. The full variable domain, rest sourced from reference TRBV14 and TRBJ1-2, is EAGVTQFPSHSVIEKGQTVTLRCDPISGHDNLYWYRRVMGKEIKFLLHFVKESKQDESGMPNNRFLAERTGGTYSTLKVQPAELEDSGVYFCASSQDRVRQSFGSGTRLTVV.

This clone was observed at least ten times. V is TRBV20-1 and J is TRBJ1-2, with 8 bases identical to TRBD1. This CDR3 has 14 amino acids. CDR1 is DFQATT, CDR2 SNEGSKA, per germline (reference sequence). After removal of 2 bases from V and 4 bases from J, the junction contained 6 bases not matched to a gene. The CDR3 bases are TGCAGTGCTAGAAAGGGGACAGGAACCTATGGCTACACCTTC. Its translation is CSARKGTGTYGYTF.

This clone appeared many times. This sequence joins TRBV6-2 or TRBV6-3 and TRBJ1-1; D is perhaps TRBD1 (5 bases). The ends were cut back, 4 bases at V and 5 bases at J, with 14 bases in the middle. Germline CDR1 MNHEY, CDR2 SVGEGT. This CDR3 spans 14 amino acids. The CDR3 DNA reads TGTGCCAGCAGTTCGCCCCGGGGGGAAACTGAAGCTTTCTTT. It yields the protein CASSSPRGETEAFF.

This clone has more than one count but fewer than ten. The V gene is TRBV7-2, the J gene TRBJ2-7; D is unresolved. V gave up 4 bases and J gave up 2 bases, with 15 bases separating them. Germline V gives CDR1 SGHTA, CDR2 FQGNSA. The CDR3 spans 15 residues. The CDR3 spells CASSYQDPRTYEQYF. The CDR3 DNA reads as TGTGCCAGCAGCTACCAGGACCCACGAACCTACGAGCAGTACTTC.

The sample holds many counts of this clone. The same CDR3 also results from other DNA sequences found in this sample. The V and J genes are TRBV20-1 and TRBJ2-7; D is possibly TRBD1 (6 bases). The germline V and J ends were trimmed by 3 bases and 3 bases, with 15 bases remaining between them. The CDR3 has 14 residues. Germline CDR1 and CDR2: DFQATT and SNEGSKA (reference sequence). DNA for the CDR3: TGCAGTGCTAGGGGCAGGGGAAGGGACTACGAGCAGTACTTC. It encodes CSARGRGRDYEQYF.

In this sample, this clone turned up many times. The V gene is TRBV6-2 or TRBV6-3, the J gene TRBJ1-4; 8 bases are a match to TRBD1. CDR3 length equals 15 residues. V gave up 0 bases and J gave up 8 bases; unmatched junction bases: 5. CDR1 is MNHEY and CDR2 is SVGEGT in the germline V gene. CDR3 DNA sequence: TGTGCCAGCAGTTACTCGAGCAGGGGGCAAGAAAAACTGTTTTTT. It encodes CASSYSSRGQEKLFF.

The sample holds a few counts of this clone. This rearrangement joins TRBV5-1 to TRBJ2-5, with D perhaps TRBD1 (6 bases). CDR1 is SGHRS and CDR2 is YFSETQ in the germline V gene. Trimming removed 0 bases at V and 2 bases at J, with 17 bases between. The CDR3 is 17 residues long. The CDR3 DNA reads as TGCGCCAGCAGCTTGGGGGGGACACAAGGGTGGCAAGAGACCCAGTACTTC. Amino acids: CASSLGGTQGWQETQYF.

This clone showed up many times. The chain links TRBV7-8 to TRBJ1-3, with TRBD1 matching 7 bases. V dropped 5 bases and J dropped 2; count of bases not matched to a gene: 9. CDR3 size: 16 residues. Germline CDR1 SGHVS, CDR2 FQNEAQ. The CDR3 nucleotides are TGTGCCAGCAGCCCCCGACAGGGATCCGCTGGAAACACCATATATTTT. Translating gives CASSPRQGSAGNTIYF.

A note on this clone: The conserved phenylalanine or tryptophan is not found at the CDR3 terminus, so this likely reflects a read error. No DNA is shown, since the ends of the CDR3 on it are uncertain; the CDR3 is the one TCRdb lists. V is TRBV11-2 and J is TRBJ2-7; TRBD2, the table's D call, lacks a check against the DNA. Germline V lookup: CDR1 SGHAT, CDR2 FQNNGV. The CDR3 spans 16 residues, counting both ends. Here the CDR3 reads CASSLGLGPSSYEHYL.

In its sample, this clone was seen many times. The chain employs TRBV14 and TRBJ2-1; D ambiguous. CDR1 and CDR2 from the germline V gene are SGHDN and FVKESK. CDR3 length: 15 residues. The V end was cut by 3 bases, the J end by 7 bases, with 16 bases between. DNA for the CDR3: TGTGCCAGCAGCCACACAACTGGGGTCGGAAATGAGCAGTTCTTC. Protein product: CASSHTTGVGNEQFF.

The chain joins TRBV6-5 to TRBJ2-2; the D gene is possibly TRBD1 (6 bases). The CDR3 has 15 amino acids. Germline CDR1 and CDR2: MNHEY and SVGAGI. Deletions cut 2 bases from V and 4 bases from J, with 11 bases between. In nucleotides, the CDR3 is TGTGCCAGCAGTTACAAGACAGGTCTCACCGGGGAGCTGTTTTTT. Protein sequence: CASSYKTGLTGELFF.

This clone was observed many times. CDR3 sequence (DNA): TGTGCCAGCAGTTACTCGGGACAGGGGGTTAATGAAAAACTGTTTTTT. This encodes CASSYSGQGVNEKLFF. V usage is TRBV6-5 and J usage is TRBJ1-4, with 11 bases matching TRBD1. With 0 bases clipped from V and 4 bases from J, the junction kept 1 base outside the gene matches. CDR1 and CDR2 (germline): MNHEY, SVGAGI. CDR3 size: 16 residues.

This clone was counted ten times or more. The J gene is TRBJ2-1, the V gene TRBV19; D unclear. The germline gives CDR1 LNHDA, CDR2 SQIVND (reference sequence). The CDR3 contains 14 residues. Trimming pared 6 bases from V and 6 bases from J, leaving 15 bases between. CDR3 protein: CASRIRGSFNEQFF. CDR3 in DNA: TGTGCCAGTAGGATCCGAGGCTCTTTCAATGAGCAGTTCTTC.

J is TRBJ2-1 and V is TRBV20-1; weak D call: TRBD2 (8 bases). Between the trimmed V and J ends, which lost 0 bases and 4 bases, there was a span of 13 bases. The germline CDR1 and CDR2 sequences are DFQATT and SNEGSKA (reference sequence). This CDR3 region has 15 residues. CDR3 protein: CSARDSGTVYNEQFF. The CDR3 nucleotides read TGCAGTGCTAGAGATAGCGGGACAGTATACAATGAGCAGTTCTTC.

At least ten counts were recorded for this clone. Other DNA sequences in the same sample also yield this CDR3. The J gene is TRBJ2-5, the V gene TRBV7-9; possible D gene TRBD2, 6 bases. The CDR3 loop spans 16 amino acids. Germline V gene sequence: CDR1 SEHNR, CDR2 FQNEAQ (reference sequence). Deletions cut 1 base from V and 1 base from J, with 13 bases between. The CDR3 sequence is CASSLVRGRAQETQYF. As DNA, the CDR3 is TGTGCCAGCAGCTTAGTGCGGGGACGGGCCCAAGAGACCCAGTACTTC.

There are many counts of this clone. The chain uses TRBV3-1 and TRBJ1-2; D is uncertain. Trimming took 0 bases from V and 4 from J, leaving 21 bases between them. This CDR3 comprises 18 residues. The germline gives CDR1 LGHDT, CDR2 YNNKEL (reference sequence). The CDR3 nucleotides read TGTGCCAGCAGCCAAGATCAGGAGCCCGGGGAAGAAAGCTATGGCTACACCTTC. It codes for CASSQDQEPGEESYGYTF.

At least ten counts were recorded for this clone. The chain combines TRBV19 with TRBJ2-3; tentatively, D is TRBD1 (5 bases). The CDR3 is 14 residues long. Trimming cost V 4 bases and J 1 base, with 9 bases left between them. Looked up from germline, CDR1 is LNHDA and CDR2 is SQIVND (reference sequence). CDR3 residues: CASSTIQGTDTQYF. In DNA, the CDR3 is TGTGCCAGTAGTACGATACAGGGCACAGATACGCAGTATTTT.

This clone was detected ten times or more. In nucleotides, the CDR3 is TGTGCCTGGAGTGAGGCTAGCGGCCTACAAGAGACCCAGTACTTC. Protein sequence: CAWSEASGLQETQYF. The chain links TRBV30 to TRBJ2-5, with 7 bases matching TRBD2. Trimming took 1 base from V and 2 from J; bases not matched to a gene: 7. The germline gives CDR1 GTSNPN, CDR2 SVGIG (reference sequence). The CDR3 runs to 15 residues.

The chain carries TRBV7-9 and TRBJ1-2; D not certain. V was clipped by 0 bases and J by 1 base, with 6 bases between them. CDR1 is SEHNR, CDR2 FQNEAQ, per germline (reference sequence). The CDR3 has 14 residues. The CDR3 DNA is TGTGCCAGCAGCTTAGCTAGCAGTAACTATGGCTACACCTTC. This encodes CASSLASSNYGYTF.

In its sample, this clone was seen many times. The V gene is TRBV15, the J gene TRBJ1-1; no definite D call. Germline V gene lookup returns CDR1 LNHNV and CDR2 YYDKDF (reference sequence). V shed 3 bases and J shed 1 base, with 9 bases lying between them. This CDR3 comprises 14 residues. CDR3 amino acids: CATSSFTGNTEAFF. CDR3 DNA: TGTGCCACCAGCAGCTTTACGGGGAACACTGAAGCTTTCTTT.